The 30 T cell receptor beta chains below all came from one sample that was sequenced in a study of response to subunit inactivated influenza vaccine. TCRdb re-analysed the RT-PCR reads in MiXCR, keeping a single row per CDR3 protein. The table records 530,000 or so distinct CDR3 sequences, about 25% of them present only once. The material sequenced was CD4+ T cells sorted from PBMCs, taken roughly 5 days after vaccination. The receptors here all came from a man over 45 who received an inactivated influenza vaccine.

This clonotype was detected only a few times. The rearrangement links TRBV4-1 to TRBJ2-1; the D gene is possibly TRBD2 (6 bases). This CDR3 has 15 amino acids. V was clipped by 0 bases and J by 5 bases, with 11 bases between them. The V gene's germline CDR1 is MGHRA and CDR2 YSYEKL. This CDR3 reads CASSQEERRDNEQFF. CDR3 DNA sequence: TGCGCCAGCAGCCAAGAGGAGAGGAGGGACAATGAGCAGTTCTTC.

This clonotype was seen a handful of times. A much larger clone is a single base away; this may be a read error. V is TRBV4-2 and J is TRBJ2-1; either TRBD1 or TRBD2 may supply D (5 bases each). V was clipped by 0 bases and J by 10 bases, with 10 bases between them. CDR1 and CDR2 (germline): LGHNA, YNFKEQ. The CDR3 is 13 residues long. The CDR3 bases are TGTGCCAGCAGCCAAGATTGGGGGAGCGAGCAGTTCTTC. Translating it yields CASSQDWGSEQFF.

The rearrangement links TRBV5-1 to TRBJ2-7; D ambiguous. This CDR3 has 13 amino acids. Germline loops: CDR1 SGHRS, CDR2 YFSETQ. V shed 2 bases and J shed 7 bases, with 13 bases lying between them. The DNA for the CDR3 is TGCGCCAGCAGCTTCACAGTGCTGGGTGAGCAGTACTTC. It translates to CASSFTVLGEQYF.

In this sample, this clonotype turned up many times. The chain carries TRBV20-1 and TRBJ2-7; D might be TRBD1 or TRBD2, each matching 5 bases. V was pared by 2 bases and J by 8 bases, with 25 bases between. Germline V lookup: CDR1 DFQATT, CDR2 SNEGSKA (reference sequence). The CDR3 covers 16 residues. The CDR3 region has the DNA TGCAGTGCTAGATCCCTTCGGGAAGGGGTAATAGGGAAGCAGTACTTC. It encodes CSARSLREGVIGKQYF.

This clonotype came up a few times. V and J are TRBV20-1 and TRBJ1-1; possible D gene TRBD1, 6 bases. Germline loops: CDR1 DFQATT, CDR2 SNEGSKA (reference sequence). The length of the CDR3 is 15 residues. Between the trimmed V and J ends, which lost 5 bases and 0 bases, there was a span of 16 bases. CDR3 amino acids: CSASGRGALNTEAFF. CDR3 DNA sequence: TGCAGTGCTTCAGGCCGGGGGGCGCTGAACACTGAAGCTTTCTTT.

This chain connects TRBV5-1 to TRBJ2-7; no firm D call. This CDR3 contains 14 residues. Germline CDR1 and CDR2: SGHRS and YFSETQ. V gave up 0 bases and J gave up 0 bases, with 7 bases separating them. Here the CDR3 DNA reads TGCGCCAGCAGCTTGGCCATGACCTCCTACGAGCAGTACTTC. This translates into CASSLAMTSYEQYF.

As to this clonotype: The germline gene is not matched at one end of the junction; a read error may be the cause. The rearrangement uses TRBV20-1 and TRBJ1-1, with D uncertain. Germline assignment: CDR1 DFQATT and CDR2 SNEGSKA (reference sequence). This CDR3 contains 14 residues. In DNA form, the CDR3 reads TGCAGCGCTATAAGTGGACGGCCGAACACTGAAGCTTTCTTT. This encodes CSAISGRPNTEAFF.

This clonotype appeared a few times. The chain links TRBV7-3 to TRBJ2-1; the match to TRBD2 covers 10 bases. The CDR3 is made up of 16 amino acids. Trimming removed 5 bases from V and 6 bases from J; junction bases left unmatched: 10. Germline CDR1 SGHTA, CDR2 FQGTGA. The CDR3 is CASSPLATSGTNEQFF. DNA for the CDR3: TGTGCCAGCAGCCCCTTGGCCACTAGCGGGACCAATGAGCAGTTCTTC.

This chain connects TRBV7-2 to TRBJ2-1; 9 bases match TRBD2. The germline V gene encodes CDR1 SGHTA and CDR2 FQGNSA. V lost 2 bases, J lost 7 bases, and 9 bases stayed unmatched. The CDR3 extends over 16 amino acids. CDR3 loop: CASSLQGSGSGNEQFF. The CDR3 region has the DNA TGTGCCAGCAGCTTACAAGGTAGCGGGAGTGGGAATGAGCAGTTCTTC.

A few counts support this clonotype. V gene TRBV20-1 combines with J gene TRBJ1-3; D call uncertain. Germline V gives CDR1 DFQATT, CDR2 SNEGSKA (reference sequence). The CDR3 loop spans 13 amino acids. V lost 0 bases, J lost 8 bases, and 11 bases lay in between. CDR3 sequence reads: CSARDLDRDTIYF. CDR3 DNA: TGCAGTGCTAGAGACTTAGACCGCGACACCATATATTTT.

This rearrangement joins TRBV6-1 to TRBJ2-2; the D gene is possibly TRBD1 (6 bases). The CDR3 runs to 15 residues. Trimming took 7 bases from V and 6 from J, leaving 18 bases between them. The V gene's germline CDR1 is MNHNS and CDR2 SASEGT. In nucleotides, the CDR3 is TGTGCCAGCACACCAGGGGCCGATTTAGCCGGGGAGCTGTTTTTT. Amino acids: CASTPGADLAGELFF.

This chain connects TRBV20-1 to TRBJ1-5, with D unclear. The CDR3 sequence is 14 residues long. From germline, CDR1 is DFQATT and CDR2 SNEGSKA (reference sequence). V was cut by 4 bases and J by 2 bases, with 12 bases left in between. The CDR3, as DNA: TGCAGTGCTAAAGCTGACACACGCAATCAGCCCCAGCATTTT. It translates to CSAKADTRNQPQHF.

This sequence joins TRBV7-9 and TRBJ2-5, with D hard to call. This CDR3 has 11 amino acids. CDR1 and CDR2 (germline): SEHNR, FQNEAQ (reference sequence). V was pared by 7 bases and J by 3 bases, with 6 bases between. The CDR3 spells CASTLKETQYF. Written as DNA, the CDR3 is TGTGCCAGCACCCTTAAAGAGACCCAGTACTTC.

This clonotype was observed many times. This chain joins TRBV7-6 and TRBJ2-1; D is ambiguous. The V and J ends lost 6 bases and 6 bases respectively, with 9 bases between them. CDR3 length: 12 residues. CDR1 is SGHVS, CDR2 FNYEAQ, per germline. CDR3 coding DNA: TGTGCCAGCAGTTCTTTGGGCAATGAGCAGTTCTTC. Protein sequence: CASSSLGNEQFF.

A few counts support this clonotype. J is TRBJ2-7 and V is TRBV20-1; D remains unclear. Germline V CDR1 and CDR2: DFQATT, SNEGSKA (reference sequence). The germline V and J ends were trimmed by 6 bases and 3 bases, with 12 bases remaining between them. This CDR3 is 12 amino acids long. The CDR3 reads CSASDRDYEQYF. CDR3 DNA sequence: TGCAGTGCCTCAGACCGAGACTACGAGCAGTACTTC.

This clonotype has at least ten counts. This chain links TRBV29-1 with TRBJ2-1, with 7 bases lining up with TRBD2. V was clipped by 5 bases and J by 3 bases; unmatched bases: 7. Per the germline V gene, CDR1 is SQVTM and CDR2 is ANQGSEA. The CDR3 consists of 14 residues. CDR3 sequence (DNA): TGCAGCGTTAGTACCCAGCGGGGCTACAATGAGCAGTTCTTC. Translated, it gives CSVSTQRGYNEQFF.

There are a few counts of this clonotype. This chain joins TRBV12-3 or TRBV12-4 and TRBJ1-2; no definite D call. Trimming cost V 3 bases and J 8 bases, with 10 bases left between them. The CDR3 length is 12 residues. The CDR3 nucleotides read TGTGCCAGCAGTTTTCTGGGATCCGGCTACACCTTC. Protein: CASSFLGSGYTF.

This clonotype was observed a handful of times. The genes are TRBV6-2 or TRBV6-3 and TRBJ2-7; TRBD2 aligns across 10 bases. Per germline, CDR1 MNHEY and CDR2 SVGEGT. This CDR3 is built from 14 residues. The V segment lost 6 bases and the J segment 3 bases; nucleotides outside the gene matches: 5. The CDR3 bases are TGTGCCAGCAGGTTGGGACTAGCGTACTACGAGCAGTACTTC. Translated: CASRLGLAYYEQYF.

This clonotype was detected only a few times. The V call is TRBV20-1, the J call TRBJ1-2; D possibly corresponds to TRBD1 (5 bases). This CDR3 region has 12 residues. The ends were cut back, 3 bases at V and 2 bases at J, with 7 bases in the middle. From germline, CDR1 is DFQATT and CDR2 SNEGSKA (reference sequence). CDR3 residues: CSARGRNYGYTF. DNA for the CDR3: TGCAGTGCTAGGGGACGGAACTATGGCTACACCTTC.

The J gene is TRBJ2-1, the V gene TRBV5-5; D call uncertain. Germline V gene data show CDR1 as SGHKS and CDR2 as YYEKEE (reference sequence). The CDR3 covers 13 residues. V lost 1 base to trimming and J lost 5 bases, with 7 bases between them. The CDR3 nucleotides read TGTGCCAGCAGCTTGATTTCGCACAATGAGCAGTTCTTC. Protein sequence: CASSLISHNEQFF. Using reference TRBV5-5 and TRBJ2-1 for the parts outside the CDR3, the full variable domain is DAGVTQSPTHLIKTRGQQVTLRCSPISGHKSVSWYQQVLGQGPQFIFQYYEKEERGRGNFPDRFSARQFPNYSSELNVNALLLGDSALYLCASSLISHNEQFFGPGTRLTVL.

The chain employs TRBV12-3 or TRBV12-4 and TRBJ2-1, with D maybe TRBD1 (5 bases). There are 13 residues in the CDR3. V gave up 5 bases and J gave up 7 bases, with 12 bases separating them. CDR3 bases: TGTGCCAGCAGTAGGGTTAAGGGGAATGAGCAGTTCTTC. Residues: CASSRVKGNEQFF.

The CDR3 nucleotides are TGTGCCTGGAGCCAGGGGTCGGGTAGCAATCAGCCCCAGCATTTT. Protein: CAWSQGSGSNQPQHF. The chain employs TRBV30 and TRBJ1-5; D is perhaps TRBD1 (6 bases). Trimming took 3 bases from V and 0 from J, leaving 12 bases between them. CDR1 is GTSNPN and CDR2 is SVGIG in the germline V gene (reference sequence). There are 15 residues in the CDR3.

This clonotype has a handful of counts. The chain uses TRBV11-2 and TRBJ2-5; D is possibly TRBD1 or TRBD2 (5 bases each). V was pared by 5 bases and J by 0 bases, with 22 bases between. Germline lookup yields CDR1 SGHAT and CDR2 FQNNGV. The length of the CDR3 is 18 residues. DNA for the CDR3: TGTGCCAGCAGCGGGTATTCAAGGGACGGAGAGAACCAAGAGACCCAGTACTTC. Encoded protein: CASSGYSRDGENQETQYF.

This clonotype turned up a few times. The chain is built from TRBV24-1 and TRBJ2-1; TRBD2 matches at 10 bases. J was trimmed by 8 bases and V by 4 bases; bases with no gene match: 10. The CDR3 consists of 16 residues. Germline values: CDR1 KGHDR, CDR2 SFDVKD. The CDR3 here is CATSEVGSGRTDEQFF. In nucleotides, the CDR3 is TGTGCCACCAGTGAGGTAGGTAGCGGGAGGACGGATGAGCAGTTCTTC.

A few counts support this clonotype. This rearrangement joins TRBV7-2 to TRBJ2-2; 8 nucleotides align to TRBD1. Germline assignment: CDR1 SGHTA and CDR2 FQGNSA. V trimming: 4 bases; J trimming: 5 bases; junction bases outside the gene matches: 6. The CDR3 has 15 residues. CDR3 sequence reads: CASSSRQGFTGELFF. The CDR3 DNA follows: TGTGCCAGCAGCTCTAGACAGGGGTTTACCGGGGAGCTGTTTTTT.

The chain carries TRBV3-1 and TRBJ2-7, with D perhaps assigned TRBD1 or TRBD2 (5 bases each). This CDR3 has 15 amino acids. The V end was cut by 3 bases, the J end by 4 bases, with 16 bases between. Germline V CDR1 and CDR2: LGHDT, YNNKEL (reference sequence). The CDR3 spells CASSHSTGTRYEQYF. CDR3 coding DNA: TGTGCCAGCAGCCATTCAACCGGGACCCGATACGAGCAGTACTTC.

CDR3 in amino acids: CASSDGTSRPYEQYF. The DNA of the CDR3 is TGCGCCAGCAGCGACGGGACTAGCAGGCCCTACGAGCAGTACTTC. The chain couples TRBV10-2 to TRBJ2-7, with 9 bases matching TRBD2. The CDR3 spans 15 residues. Germline CDR1 and CDR2: WSHSY and SAAADI. V lost 6 bases and J lost 2; bases outside the gene matches: 8.

The V gene is TRBV20-1, the J gene TRBJ2-7; 9 bases line up with TRBD1. The CDR3 totals 13 residues. Germline V CDR1 and CDR2: DFQATT, SNEGSKA (reference sequence). The trim removed 3 bases at V and 6 bases at J, leaving 6 bases unmatched. The CDR3 is CSARGGQGREQYF. CDR3 DNA: TGCAGTGCTAGGGGTGGACAGGGGCGCGAGCAGTACTTC.

The sample holds a few counts of this clonotype. This sequence joins TRBV20-1 and TRBJ2-3; D is uncertain. V dropped 4 bases and J dropped 5 bases, with 10 bases sitting between them. The germline CDR1 and CDR2 sequences are DFQATT and SNEGSKA (reference sequence). This CDR3 region has 12 residues. CDR3 in amino acids: CSAMEPGDTQYF. The CDR3 coding sequence is TGCAGTGCTATGGAGCCGGGAGATACGCAGTATTTT.

This clonotype has a single count. The chain has TRBV12-1 and TRBJ2-3; TRBD2 is the table's D call, not checked against the DNA. TRBV12-1 is deemed a pseudogene. This CDR3 region has 18 residues. This CDR3 is CASPRRSGGAAWGDTQYF. In DNA, the CDR3 is TGTGCCAGCCCCCGGAGAAGCGGGGGGGCCGCATGGGGAGATACGCAGTATTTT.